The entry that follows covers one T cell receptor (beta chain) sequence. Using immunoSEQ multiplex PCR, the repertoire was profiled, and TCRdb retains in-frame clones only, with some absent. The sample has about 210,000 clones; more than 75% are singletons. The data originate from a study of blood T cell repertoires in COVID-19. Study-level information: From T cells, B-cell-depleted T cells, or PBMCs came the material, which was cDNA or gDNA.

V trimming: 1 base; J trimming: 2 bases; junction bases outside the gene matches: 8. The CDR3 totals 18 residues. CDR1 is SGHAT, CDR2 FQNNGV, per germline. This chain links TRBV11-2 with TRBJ2-7; 13 positions agree with TRBD2. The TCR comes from a man aged 30 to 39 with acute COVID-19. Sequences were obtained from PBMCs or T cells enriched from blood (not recorded which). Written as DNA, the CDR3 is TGTGCCAGCAGCTTAGGACTAGCGGGGGGTCTCGTACCCTACGAGCAGTACTTC. Translation gives CASSLGLAGGLVPYEQYF.